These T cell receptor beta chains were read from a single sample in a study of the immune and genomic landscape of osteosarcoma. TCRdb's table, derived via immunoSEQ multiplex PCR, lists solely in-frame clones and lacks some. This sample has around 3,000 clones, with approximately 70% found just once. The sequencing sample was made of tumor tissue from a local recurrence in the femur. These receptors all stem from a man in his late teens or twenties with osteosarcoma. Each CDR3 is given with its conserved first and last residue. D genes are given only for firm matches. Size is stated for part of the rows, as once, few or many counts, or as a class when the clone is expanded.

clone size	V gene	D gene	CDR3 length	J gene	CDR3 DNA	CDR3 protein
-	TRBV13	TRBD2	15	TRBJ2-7	TGTGCCAGCAGCGCCGGCGGGGGGGAGTCCTACGAGCAGTACTTC	CASSAGGGESYEQYF
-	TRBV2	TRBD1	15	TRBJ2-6	TGTGCCAGCAGCGAAGGACAGGGGAGGGCCAACGTCCTGACTTTC	CASSEGQGRANVLTF
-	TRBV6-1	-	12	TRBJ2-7	TGTGCCAGCAGTGAGGGACCCTACGAGCAGTACTTC	CASSEGPYEQYF
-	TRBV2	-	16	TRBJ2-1	TGTGCCAGCAGTGAGTCTGTAGCCTACTCCTACAATGAGCAGTTCTTC	CASSESVAYSYNEQFF
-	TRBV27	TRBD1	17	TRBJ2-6	TGTGCCAGCAGTCCGGGACAGGGGGCTCCTGGGGCCAACGTCCTGACTTTC	CASSPGQGAPGANVLTF
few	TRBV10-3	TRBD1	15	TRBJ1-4	TGTGCCATCAGTGGGGCGACAGGGGCTAATGAAAAACTGTTTTTT	CAISGATGANEKLFF
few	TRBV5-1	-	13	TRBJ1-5	TGCGCCAGCAGCTTAAGGGGGGGGAAGCCCCAGCATTTT	CASSLRGGKPQHF
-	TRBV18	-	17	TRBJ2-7	TGTGCCAGCTCACCACCTGGGCAGACCCACAACACCTACGAGCAGTACTTC	CASSPPGQTHNTYEQYF
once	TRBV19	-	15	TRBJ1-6	TGTGCCTCTCAGAGGTTTCGGGGTGACAATTCACCCCTCCACTTT	CASQRFRGDNSPLHF
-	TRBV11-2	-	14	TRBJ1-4	TGTGCCAGCAGCTTGCGAGGGTCGAATGAAAAACTGTTTTTT	CASSLRGSNEKLFF
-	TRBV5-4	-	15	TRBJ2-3	TGTGCCAGCAGCTTGGAGGTACTTGACACAGATACGCAGTATTTT	CASSLEVLDTDTQYF
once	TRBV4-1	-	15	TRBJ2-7	TGCGCCAGCAGCCTATCGACAGAAAGATCCTACGAGCAGTACTTC	CASSLSTERSYEQYF
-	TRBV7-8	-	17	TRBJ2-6	TGTGCCAGCAGCTTTGGGGGCACCGGGCTTGGGGCCAACGTCCTGACTTTC	CASSFGGTGLGANVLTF
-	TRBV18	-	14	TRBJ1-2	TGTGCCAGCTCACCACCAGAGGGAATCTATGGCTACACCTTC	CASSPPEGIYGYTF
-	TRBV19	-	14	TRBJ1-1	TGTGCCAGTAGGGCGGGACACCCGAACACTGAAGCTTTCTTT	CASRAGHPNTEAFF
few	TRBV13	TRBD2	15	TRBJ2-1	TGTGCCAGCAGGTTCGGGACTAGCGGGAATAATGAGCAGTTCTTC	CASRFGTSGNNEQFF
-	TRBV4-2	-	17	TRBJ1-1	TGTGCCAGCAGCCGCTTTCGGGGGGAAGGAATCAACACTGAAGCTTTCTTT	CASSRFRGEGINTEAFF
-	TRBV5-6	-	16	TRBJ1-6	TGTGCCAGCAGCTTGGGGCCGAGCTCCTATAATTCACCCCTCCACTTT	CASSLGPSSYNSPLHF
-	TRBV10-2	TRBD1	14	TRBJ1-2	TGCGCCAGCAGCCCGACAGGGGCCCCTATTGGCTACACCTTC	CASSPTGAPIGYTF
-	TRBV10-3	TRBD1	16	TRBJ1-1	TGTGCCATCAGTGATCAACACAGGGGAGGGGACACTGAAGCTTTCTTT	CAISDQHRGGDTEAFF
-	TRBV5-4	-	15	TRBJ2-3	TGTGCCAGCAGCTTGGATGCAGGCGTCACAGATACGCAGTATTTT	CASSLDAGVTDTQYF
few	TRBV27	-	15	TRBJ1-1	TGTGCCAGCAGTTTATCAGGGGGGCTAACCACTGAAGCTTTCTTT	CASSLSGGLTTEAFF
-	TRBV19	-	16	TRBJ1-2	TGTGCCAGTAGTATAGGGCCGCTGTCCCAATACTATGGCTACACCTTC	CASSIGPLSQYYGYTF
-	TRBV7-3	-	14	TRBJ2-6	TGTGCCAGCAGCCCGGCAGCTGGGGCCAACGTCCTGACTTTC	CASSPAAGANVLTF
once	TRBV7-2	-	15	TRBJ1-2	TGTGCCAGCAGCCCAAACCAAGGGGCTTCCTATGGCTACACCTTC	CASSPNQGASYGYTF
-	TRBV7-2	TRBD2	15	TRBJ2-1	TGTGCCAGCAGCCCTCGACTAGCGGACTACAATGAGCAGTTCTTC	CASSPRLADYNEQFF
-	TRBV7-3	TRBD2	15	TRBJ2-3	TGTGCCAGCAGCCCCGGGACTAGGGGCACAGATACGCAGTATTTT	CASSPGTRGTDTQYF
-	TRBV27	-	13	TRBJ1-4	TGTGCCAGCAGTGCAACAAGGGTCGAAAAACTGTTTTTT	CASSATRVEKLFF